Below, 6 T cell receptor beta chains from the same sample are listed, as sequenced in a study of HIV-infected patients and healthy controls. All unsorted peripheral T cells were captured because whole blood was used without fractionation. cDNA was made from around 0.45 ug RNA using alpha and beta constant primers. Using multiplexing indices, alpha and beta chain libraries were generated apart by chain-specific third strand synthesis. TCRdb re-derived calls from the 5' RACE reads in MiXCR, one entry per CDR3 protein. The sample records roughly 13,000 distinct CDR3 sequences, roughly a tenth being singletons. The sample comprised blood. Receptor source: an adult in good health.

This clonotype is labeled medium-sized. The CDR3 DNA is TGCAGCGTTGTCTCAGAGGGACTCTACAATGAGCAGTTCTTC. As protein: CSVVSEGLYNEQFF. J is TRBJ2-1 and V is TRBV29-1; tentative D call: TRBD2 (6 bases). The CDR3 contains 14 residues. Germline CDR1 and CDR2: SQVTM and ANQGSEA. Trimming left V 4 bases short and J 3 bases short, with 13 bases between.

This clonotype is categorized as medium-sized. The gene calls are TRBV6-6 and TRBJ1-5, with 7 bases that match TRBD1. The CDR3 extends over 16 amino acids. Trimming took 5 bases from V and 4 from J; bases not matched to a gene: 11. Germline-derived CDR1 and CDR2 are MNHNY and SVGAGI (reference sequence). CDR3 protein: CASSQPPGQTNQPQHF. CDR3 in DNA: TGTGCCAGCAGTCAGCCGCCGGGACAGACTAATCAGCCCCAGCATTTT.

This clonotype is medium-sized in the sample. The V and J genes are TRBV25-1 and TRBJ2-1, with 8 bases identical to TRBD2. This CDR3 is built from 14 residues. From germline, CDR1 is MGHDK and CDR2 SYGVNS. With V trimmed by 6 bases and J by 0 bases, 1 base remained unmatched. CDR3 DNA sequence: TGTGCCAGCAGCCTAGCGGGCTCCTACAATGAGCAGTTCTTC. Translation: CASSLAGSYNEQFF. Complete variable domain (other parts from reference TRBV25-1 and TRBJ2-1): EADIYQTPRYLVIGTGKKITLECSQTMGHDKMYWYQQDPGMELHLIHYSYGVNSTEKGDLSSESTVSRIRTEHFPLTLESARPSHTSQYLCASSLAGSYNEQFFGPGTRLTVL.

V is TRBV18 and J is TRBJ2-5; D remains ambiguous. Deletions cut 4 bases from V and 3 bases from J, with 6 bases between. The CDR3 contains 12 residues. CDR1 KGHSH and CDR2 LQKENI come from the germline V gene. CDR3 nucleotides: TGTGCCAGCTCACGGCCCAAAGAGACCCAGTACTTC. As protein: CASSRPKETQYF.

The chain combines TRBV7-6 with TRBJ2-2, with 12 bases matching TRBD2. The V gene end was trimmed by 6 bases and the J gene end by 6 bases; junction bases not matched to a gene: 8. The CDR3 loop spans 16 amino acids. Germline V gene data show CDR1 as SGHVS and CDR2 as FNYEAQ. The CDR3 DNA sequence: TGTGCCAGCAGTCACACTAGCGGGAGGTCCCCCGGGGAGCTGTTTTTT. This gives the protein CASSHTSGRSPGELFF.

The rearrangement uses TRBV28 and TRBJ2-7, with D perhaps matching TRBD1 (6 bases). The CDR3 runs 13 residues. V was cut by 6 bases and J by 3 bases, with 12 bases left in between. Germline CDR1 reads MDHEN; CDR2 reads SYDVKM. The CDR3, as DNA: TGTGCCAGCAGGGACCCGGACAGCTACGAGCAGTACTTC. Encoded protein: CASRDPDSYEQYF.